What follows are 24 T cell receptor beta chains derived from one specimen sequenced in a study of T cell repertoires in ileal Crohn's disease. This table comes from immunoSEQ multiplex PCR, and its TCRdb copy is limited to in-frame clones, with some not included. Here the sample spans approximately 13,000 clones, about 73% being singletons. What was sequenced was ileal tissue. Receptors originate from an adult with Crohn's disease.

This chain joins TRBV7-2 and TRBJ1-2; TRBD1 matches 11 bases. The CDR3 is 12 amino acids. Germline-derived CDR1 and CDR2 are SGHTA and FQGNSA. J gave up 11 bases and V 5 bases, and 4 bases lay outside the gene matches. Here the CDR3 DNA reads TGTGCCAGCAGCCCCCGGGACAGGGGGTACACCTTC. The encoded protein is CASSPRDRGYTF.

The chain links TRBV7-9 to TRBJ1-1; tentatively, D is TRBD1 (6 bases). Trimming cost V 5 bases and J 1 base, with 11 bases left between them. CDR3 length: 14 residues. CDR1 is SEHNR and CDR2 is FQNEAQ in the germline V gene (reference sequence). The CDR3 bases are TGTGCCAGCAGCCCTTGGACAGAGAACACTGAAGCTTTCTTT. Translated: CASSPWTENTEAFF.

The chain has TRBV2 and TRBJ2-7; D uncertain. CDR3 length: 13 amino acids. Looked up from germline, CDR1 is SNHLY and CDR2 is FYNNEI. Trimming took 4 bases from V and 4 from J, leaving 11 bases between them. The CDR3 coding sequence is TGTGCCAGCAGTGTGATGGGGTCTTACGAGCAGTACTTC. Translating it yields CASSVMGSYEQYF.

This chain links TRBV6-6 with TRBJ2-5, with D possibly called TRBD1 or TRBD2 (5 bases each). Trimming left V 4 bases short and J 8 bases short, with 17 bases between. Germline V gives CDR1 MNHNY, CDR2 SVGAGI (reference sequence). The CDR3 runs 14 residues. CDR3 loop: CASSFGDGGTTQYF. The CDR3, as DNA: TGTGCCAGCAGTTTTGGGGACGGCGGAACAACCCAGTACTTC.

The chain is built from TRBV6-1 and TRBJ2-5; 11 bases are shared with TRBD2. Germline-derived CDR1 and CDR2 are MNHNS and SASEGT. The CDR3 extends over 19 amino acids. The trim removed 0 bases at V and 4 bases at J, leaving 13 bases unmatched. CDR3 amino acids: CASSEARGLAGVNSETQYF. CDR3 in DNA: TGTGCCAGCAGTGAAGCAAGAGGACTAGCGGGCGTAAATTCAGAGACCCAGTACTTC.

This sequence joins TRBV5-4 and TRBJ2-5; D unclear. The CDR3 is 16 amino acids. The germline gives CDR1 SGHNT, CDR2 YYREEE (reference sequence). The V gene lost 0 bases and the J gene lost 6 bases, with 18 bases spanning the gap. The CDR3 DNA reads TGTGCCAGCAGCTTGGCTGGAAAGTCAGAGCGACAGACCCAGTACTTC. Its protein product is CASSLAGKSERQTQYF.

CDR3 DNA sequence: TGCGCCAGCAGCTTGGTGGCTAGCGGGGAGAGCACAGATACGCAGTATTTT. It yields the protein CASSLVASGESTDTQYF. V gene TRBV5-1 combines with J gene TRBJ2-3; 9 nucleotides match TRBD2. The CDR3 extends over 17 amino acids. Germline lookup yields CDR1 SGHRS and CDR2 YFSETQ. The V segment lost 0 bases and the J segment 0 bases; nucleotides outside the gene matches: 5.

By share, this clone ranks as medium-sized. The chain couples TRBV6-6 to TRBJ1-5, with D hard to call. Trimming took off 4 bases at V and 4 bases at J, with 11 bases between the two ends. Germline V gives CDR1 MNHNY, CDR2 SVGAGI (reference sequence). The length of the CDR3 is 14 residues. The CDR3 bases are TGTGCCAGCAGTTTGACACACTCTAATCAGCCCCAGCATTTT. Translating gives CASSLTHSNQPQHF.

The chain's CDR3 is CASSFRDRISPLHF. CDR3 coding DNA: TGTGCCAGCAGCTTCCGGGACCGGATTTCGCCCCTCCACTTT. The V gene is TRBV11-1, the J gene TRBJ1-6, with D perhaps matching TRBD1 (5 bases). Germline CDR1 and CDR2: SGHAT and FQDESV (reference sequence). Between the trimmed V and J ends, which lost 3 bases and 13 bases, there was a span of 16 bases. The CDR3 contains 14 residues.

The chain uses TRBV4-1 and TRBJ2-1; 7 nucleotides agree with TRBD2. This CDR3 is 14 amino acids long. The junction had 5 bases not matched to a gene; V was cut back by 0 bases and J by 9 bases. CDR1 is MGHRA, CDR2 YSYEKL, per germline. As DNA, the CDR3 is TGCGCCAGCAGCCAAGAAGCGGGGTACGGTGAGCAGTTCTTC. Its translation is CASSQEAGYGEQFF.

The chain recombines TRBV11-2 with TRBJ2-3, with D perhaps matching TRBD2 (5 bases). This CDR3 has 14 residues. Deletions cut 4 bases from V and 3 bases from J, with 11 bases between. Germline values: CDR1 SGHAT, CDR2 FQNNGV. The CDR3 spells CASSSPGRTDTQYF. The DNA for the CDR3 is TGTGCCAGCAGCTCCCCGGGAAGGACAGATACGCAGTATTTT.

This sequence joins TRBV7-3 and TRBJ2-1; TRBD2 agrees at 7 bases. J gave up 7 bases and V 2 bases, and 5 bases lay outside the gene matches. Germline V gives CDR1 SGHTA, CDR2 FQGTGA. This CDR3 is built from 14 residues. DNA for the CDR3: TGTGCCAGCAGCTTAGGGGGAGGGAAGAATGAGCAGTTCTTC. The encoded protein is CASSLGGGKNEQFF.

In its sample, this clone was seen a few times. This sequence joins TRBV11-3 and TRBJ2-6; no definite D call. This CDR3 is 16 amino acids long. V lost 4 bases, J lost 4 bases, and 14 bases lay in between. Germline V gene sequence: CDR1 SGHNT, CDR2 YENEEA. CDR3 residues: CASSSGGVLGANVLTF. CDR3 in DNA: TGTGCCAGCAGCTCCGGTGGGGTCTTGGGGGCCAACGTCCTGACTTTC.

This clone was recorded a few times. This chain joins TRBV6-1 and TRBJ2-7; D might be TRBD2 (6 bases). This CDR3 spans 14 amino acids. V was trimmed by 3 bases and J by 3 bases, leaving 12 bases between them. Germline V gene lookup returns CDR1 MNHNS and CDR2 SASEGT. CDR3 region: CASSEGGYDYEQYF. DNA for the CDR3: TGTGCCAGCAGTGAGGGGGGATACGACTACGAGCAGTACTTC.

The chain carries TRBV6-1 and TRBJ1-2; 7 nucleotides match TRBD1. Trimming cost V 6 bases and J 2 bases; bases outside gene matches: 3. This CDR3 is 13 amino acids long. CDR1 is MNHNS, CDR2 SASEGT, per germline. The CDR3 coding sequence is TGTGCCAGCAGCCCGGGACAGAACTATGGCTACACCTTC. Translating it yields CASSPGQNYGYTF.

CDR3 in DNA: TGTGCCACCAGCAGACCGACCTCGACACCTTGGGAGGGCTACACCTTC. Translating it yields CATSRPTSTPWEGYTF. V is TRBV15 and J is TRBJ1-2; D gene unclear. CDR3 size: 16 residues. Trimming pared 2 bases from V and 8 bases from J, leaving 21 bases between. CDR1 and CDR2 from the germline V gene are LNHNV and YYDKDF (reference sequence).

DNA of the CDR3: TGTGCCAGCAGTGAAGGCCGGAACACTGAAGCTTTCTTT. Translated: CASSEGRNTEAFF. The chain couples TRBV2 to TRBJ1-1; D gene uncertain. This CDR3 comprises 13 residues. Per the germline V gene, CDR1 is SNHLY and CDR2 is FYNNEI. Deletions cut 1 base from V and 1 base from J, with 4 bases between.

The genes are TRBV19 and TRBJ1-1, with 8 bases aligning to TRBD1. Germline V gene data show CDR1 as LNHDA and CDR2 as SQIVND (reference sequence). V lost 6 bases, J lost 5 bases, and 14 bases stayed unmatched. The CDR3 totals 16 residues. The CDR3 coding sequence is TGTGCCAGTAGCACGACAGGGGTGACGGGAAAGACTGAAGCTTTCTTT. Protein product: CASSTTGVTGKTEAFF. Filled out from reference TRBV19 and TRBJ1-1, the complete variable domain reads DGGITQSPKYLFRKEGQNVTLSCEQNLNHDAMYWYRQDPGQGLRLIYYSQIVNDFQKGDIAEGYSVSREKKESFPLTVTSAQKNPTAFYLCASSTTGVTGKTEAFFGQGTRLTVV.

V gene TRBV7-9 combines with J gene TRBJ2-7, with D hard to call. V lost 5 bases and J lost 7, with 15 bases in between. Germline loops: CDR1 SEHNR, CDR2 FQNEAQ (reference sequence). The CDR3 has 13 residues. CDR3 residues: CASSQDRAGEQYF. In DNA form, the CDR3 reads TGTGCCAGCAGCCAAGACCGCGCTGGGGAGCAGTACTTC.

DNA for the CDR3: TGTGCCAGCAGCTCACGACAGGGGGTAAAGTACAATGAGCAGTTCTTC. Amino acid sequence: CASSSRQGVKYNEQFF. V and J are TRBV5-4 and TRBJ2-1; 9 bases agree with TRBD1. The germline gives CDR1 SGHNT, CDR2 YYREEE (reference sequence). The CDR3 has 16 residues. Losses at the gene ends were 3 bases for V and 4 bases for J; bases not matched to a gene: 8.

The rearrangement joins TRBV2 to TRBJ1-1, with D maybe TRBD1 (5 bases). The CDR3 sequence is 14 residues long. Trimming shortened V by 7 bases and J by 4 bases, and 16 bases separated the two germline ends. The germline gives CDR1 SNHLY, CDR2 FYNNEI. The CDR3 region has the DNA TGTGCCAGCAATGGAGCCAGGGTAGGCACTGAAGCTTTCTTT. It codes for CASNGARVGTEAFF.

V gene TRBV27 combines with J gene TRBJ2-2; D not resolved. The CDR3 extends over 11 amino acids. The V end lost 7 bases, the J end lost 4 bases, and 4 bases lay between the germline ends. Germline CDR1 reads MNHEY; CDR2 reads SMNVEV (reference sequence). The CDR3 reads CASTATGELFF. The DNA for the CDR3 is TGTGCCAGCACGGCCACCGGGGAGCTGTTTTTT.

This clone has just a few counts. The J gene is TRBJ1-4, the V gene TRBV2; 10 nucleotides agree with TRBD1. This CDR3 spans 14 amino acids. CDR1 and CDR2 from the germline V gene are SNHLY and FYNNEI. With V trimmed by 1 base and J by 11 bases, 4 bases remained unmatched. The CDR3 protein is CASSEGDRGGKLFF. CDR3 DNA sequence: TGTGCCAGCAGTGAAGGGGACAGGGGTGGGAAACTGTTTTTT.

The rearrangement joins TRBV30 to TRBJ2-3; possibly TRBD2 for D (6 bases). Trimming stripped 3 bases from V and 2 bases from J, with 15 bases between. The CDR3 is made up of 15 amino acids. CDR1 GTSNPN and CDR2 SVGIG come from the germline V gene (reference sequence). DNA of the CDR3: TGTGCCTGGAGCCTCGGTAGCGGATACACAGATACGCAGTATTTT. Translating gives CAWSLGSGYTDTQYF. Variable domain in full (rest from reference TRBV30 and TRBJ2-3): SQTIHQWPATLVQPVGSPLSLECTVEGTSNPNLYWYRQAAGRGLQLLFYSVGIGQISSEVPQNLSASRPQDRQFILSSKKLLLSDSGFYLCAWSLGSGYTDTQYFGPGTRLTVL.